The T cell receptor beta chain under discussion was sequenced for a study of cytomegalovirus exposure and HLA in healthy donors. Findings and caveats of the study: Later analysis found that TCR beta chains associated with HLA were more clonally expanded than other, equally common chains. More than 15,000 TCR beta sequences were associated with HLA alleles at 0.05 false discovery rate in a later analysis.

Points on this clone: The antigen is not known.

In the PCR, 60 Vbeta and 13 Jbeta primers were used. Assay: immunoSEQ multiplex PCR; the TCRdb copy retains only in-frame clones and omits some. The table lists 90,000 to 140,000 clones, roughly 80% of them singletons, with 8.6% in the top ten. Sequenced material: PBMCs. The clonotype was recovered from a woman in her thirties or forties in good health and CMV-seropositive.

CDR3 in DNA: TGCGCCAGCAGCCGTAACGTCCAGGATAACTATGGCTACACCTTC. It yields the protein CASSRNVQDNYGYTF. The genes are TRBV5-1 and TRBJ1-2, with D unresolved. CDR3 size: 15 residues. Germline-derived CDR1 and CDR2 are SGHRS and YFSETQ. Trimming removed 4 bases from V and 1 base from J, with 14 bases in between.